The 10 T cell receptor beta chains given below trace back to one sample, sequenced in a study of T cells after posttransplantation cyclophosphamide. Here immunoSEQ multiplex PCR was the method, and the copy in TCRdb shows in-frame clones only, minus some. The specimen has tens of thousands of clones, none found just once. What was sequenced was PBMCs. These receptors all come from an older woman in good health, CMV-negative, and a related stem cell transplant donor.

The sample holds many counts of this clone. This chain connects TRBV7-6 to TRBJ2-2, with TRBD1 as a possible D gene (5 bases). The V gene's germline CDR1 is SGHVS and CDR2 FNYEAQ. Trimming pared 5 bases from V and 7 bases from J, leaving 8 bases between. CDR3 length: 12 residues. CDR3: CASSLGHGELFF. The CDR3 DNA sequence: TGTGCCAGCAGCCTTGGACACGGGGAGCTGTTTTTT.

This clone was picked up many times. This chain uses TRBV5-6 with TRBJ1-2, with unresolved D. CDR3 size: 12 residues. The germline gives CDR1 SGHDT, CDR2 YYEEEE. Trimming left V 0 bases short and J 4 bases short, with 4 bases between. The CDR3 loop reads CASSLALYGYTF. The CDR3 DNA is TGTGCCAGCAGCTTGGCTCTCTATGGCTACACCTTC.

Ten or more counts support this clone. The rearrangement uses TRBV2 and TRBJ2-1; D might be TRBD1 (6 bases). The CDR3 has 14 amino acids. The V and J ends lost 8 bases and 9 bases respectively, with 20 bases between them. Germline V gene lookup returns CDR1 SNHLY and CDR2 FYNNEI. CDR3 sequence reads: CASCLSGAQGEQFF. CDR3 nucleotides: TGTGCCAGCTGTCTAAGCGGCGCACAGGGTGAGCAGTTCTTC. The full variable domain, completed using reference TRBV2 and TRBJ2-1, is EPEVTQTPSHQVTQMGQEVILRCVPISNHLYFYWYRQILGQKVEFLVSFYNNEISEKSEIFDDQFSVERPDGSNFTLKIRSTKLEDSAMYFCASCLSGAQGEQFFGPGTRLTVL.

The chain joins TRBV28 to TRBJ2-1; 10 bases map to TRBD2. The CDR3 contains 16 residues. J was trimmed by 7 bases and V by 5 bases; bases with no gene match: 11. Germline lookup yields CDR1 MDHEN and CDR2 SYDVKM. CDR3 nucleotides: TGTGCCAGCAGTCCCACCCGCGCTAGCGGGAGTAATGAGCAGTTCTTC. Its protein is CASSPTRASGSNEQFF.

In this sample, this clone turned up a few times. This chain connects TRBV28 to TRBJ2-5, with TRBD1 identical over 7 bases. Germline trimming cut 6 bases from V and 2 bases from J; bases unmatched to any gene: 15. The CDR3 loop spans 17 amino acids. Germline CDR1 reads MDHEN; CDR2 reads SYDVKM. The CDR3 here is CASRPQVLRGPQETQYF. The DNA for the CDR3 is TGTGCCAGCAGGCCACAGGTTCTAAGGGGGCCTCAAGAGACCCAGTACTTC.

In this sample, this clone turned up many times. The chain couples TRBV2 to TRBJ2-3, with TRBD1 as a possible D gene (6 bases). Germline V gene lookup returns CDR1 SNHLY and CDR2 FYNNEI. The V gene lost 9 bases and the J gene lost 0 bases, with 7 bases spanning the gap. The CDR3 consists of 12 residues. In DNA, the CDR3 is TGTGCCAGTGACAGGAGCACAGATACGCAGTATTTT. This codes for CASDRSTDTQYF.

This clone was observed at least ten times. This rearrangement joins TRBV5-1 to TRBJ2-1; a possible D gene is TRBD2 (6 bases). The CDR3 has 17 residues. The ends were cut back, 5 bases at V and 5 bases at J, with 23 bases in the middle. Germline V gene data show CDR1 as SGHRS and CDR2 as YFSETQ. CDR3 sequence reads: CASRFRLDRAGNNEQFF. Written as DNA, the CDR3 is TGCGCCAGCAGATTTCGACTAGATCGGGCGGGTAACAATGAGCAGTTCTTC.

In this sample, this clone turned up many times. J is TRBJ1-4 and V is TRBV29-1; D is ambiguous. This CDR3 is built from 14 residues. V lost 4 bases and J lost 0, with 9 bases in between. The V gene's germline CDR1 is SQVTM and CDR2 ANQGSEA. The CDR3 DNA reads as TGCAGCGTTGGCGAAGGGTCAACTAATGAAAAACTGTTTTTT. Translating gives CSVGEGSTNEKLFF.

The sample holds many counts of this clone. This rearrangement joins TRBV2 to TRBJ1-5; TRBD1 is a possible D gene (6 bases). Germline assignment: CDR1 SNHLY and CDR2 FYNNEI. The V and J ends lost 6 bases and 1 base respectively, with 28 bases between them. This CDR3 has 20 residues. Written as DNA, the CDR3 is TGTGCCAGCAGCCGGGGTCCGAGGACGGGTCTTAGGGGGAGCAATCAGCCCCAGCATTTT. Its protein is CASSRGPRTGLRGSNQPQHF.

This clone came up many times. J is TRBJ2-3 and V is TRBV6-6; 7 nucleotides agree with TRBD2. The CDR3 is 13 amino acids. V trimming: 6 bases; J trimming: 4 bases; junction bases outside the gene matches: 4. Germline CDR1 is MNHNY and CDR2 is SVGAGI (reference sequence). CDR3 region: CASSTSEADTQYF. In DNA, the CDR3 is TGTGCCAGCAGCACTAGCGAAGCAGATACGCAGTATTTT.